This T cell receptor (beta chain) came from a study of T-cell memory formation after mild COVID-19. Study observations and caveats: Clones that got smaller from day 15 to 85 had even CD4/CD8, while clones growing later tipped toward CD4+. Chiefly within CM and EM were the contracting CD4+ clones; CD8+ ones were within EMRA.

This clonotype has only a few counts. Its specificity is unknown. Trimming took off 5 bases at V and 7 bases at J, with 19 bases between the two ends. Germline V lookup: CDR1 SGHVS, CDR2 FNYEAQ. The CDR3 loop spans 15 amino acids. 5'RACE, which relied on constant-segment primers, yielded TCR alpha and TCR beta cDNA libraries carrying sample barcodes and UMIs. TCRdb ran MiXCR on the 5' RACE reads and lists one entry per CDR3 protein. The data show fewer than 400,000 distinct CDR3 sequences, about a sixth seen once. This sequence joins TRBV7-6 and TRBJ2-3; D ambiguous. Sequencing input: PBMCs or a T cell subset sorted from them (not recorded which). This sequence was found in a young man who had mild COVID-19 (a few samples of this study predate the infection). Cell type and time point are not known. The CDR3: CASSRPVPNAYTQYF. The CDR3 nucleotides are TGTGCCAGCAGCCGACCGGTGCCTAATGCTTATACGCAGTATTTT.